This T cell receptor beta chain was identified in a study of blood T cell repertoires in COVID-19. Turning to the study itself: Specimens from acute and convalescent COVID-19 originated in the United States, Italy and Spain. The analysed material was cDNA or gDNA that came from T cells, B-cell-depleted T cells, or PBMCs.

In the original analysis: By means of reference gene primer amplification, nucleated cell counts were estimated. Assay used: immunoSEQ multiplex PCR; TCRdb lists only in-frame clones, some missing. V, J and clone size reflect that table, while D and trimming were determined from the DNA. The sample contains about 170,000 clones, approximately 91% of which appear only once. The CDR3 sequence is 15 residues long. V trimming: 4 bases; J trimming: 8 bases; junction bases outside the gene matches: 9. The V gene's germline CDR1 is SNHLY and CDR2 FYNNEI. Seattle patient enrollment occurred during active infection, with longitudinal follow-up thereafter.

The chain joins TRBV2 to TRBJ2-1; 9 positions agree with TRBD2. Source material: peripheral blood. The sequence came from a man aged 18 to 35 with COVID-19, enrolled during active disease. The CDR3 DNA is TGTGCCAGCAGTGGTGCGGGAGGGCCCAAGGATGAGCAGTTCTTC. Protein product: CASSGAGGPKDEQFF.